What follows describes a single T cell receptor (beta chain). This sample was included in a study of blood T cell repertoires in COVID-19. Germline assignment: CDR1 MNHEY and CDR2 SMNVEV (reference sequence). CDR3 length equals 14 residues. V lost 8 bases and J lost 0; bases outside the gene matches: 7. Produced via immunoSEQ multiplex PCR; TCRdb's table is partial and in-frame only. The table shows 150,000 to 200,000 clones, with around 80% occurring only once. Sequenced material: PBMCs or T cells enriched from blood (not recorded which). This sequence joins TRBV27 and TRBJ2-7, with 7 bases fitting TRBD1. The sequence was collected from a woman aged 55-70 years who had recovered from COVID-19. The CDR3 DNA is TGTGCCAGCCAACCGACAGGGTACTCCTACGAGCAGTACTTC. Translated, it gives CASQPTGYSYEQYF.